This entry lists 27 T cell receptor beta chains sequenced from one sample in a study of spatial heterogeneity in lung cancer. Documented time point: sample taken at primary tumor resection. TCRdb processed the 5' RACE reads anew with MiXCR; each CDR3 protein has one entry. The sample records around 15,000 distinct CDR3 sequences, 3.6% being singletons. Source: normal lung tissue next to the tumor, taken at surgery. These receptor sequences come from a male donor with early-stage non-small cell lung cancer.

This clonotype came up many times. This beta chain is off target for a library built for alpha chains, so its abundance means little. CDR3 coding DNA: TGTGCCAGCAGCTTAGATCCCGACTCGTCCTACGAGCAGTACTTC. Its translation is CASSLDPDSSYEQYF. The rearrangement joins TRBV11-2 to TRBJ2-7, with D hard to call. The V and J ends lost 0 bases and 1 base respectively, with 10 bases between them. This CDR3 has 15 amino acids. Germline CDR1 and CDR2: SGHAT and FQNNGV.

This clonotype was counted ten times or more. A library made for alpha chains picked up this beta chain off target, so its size means little. V is TRBV20-1 and J is TRBJ2-2; 16 bases map to TRBD2. The germline V gene encodes CDR1 DFQATT and CDR2 SNEGSKA (reference sequence). The CDR3 sequence is 18 residues long. V lost 1 base to trimming and J lost 3 bases; unmatched junction nucleotides: 5. The CDR3 region has the DNA TGCAGTGCTAGAGGGGGACTAGCGGGAGGGCGGTACACCGGGGAGCTGTTTTTT. Translation: CSARGGLAGGRYTGELFF.

In this sample, this clonotype turned up many times. This beta chain was picked up by a library intended for alpha chains and is off target, so its count carries little meaning. V gene TRBV23-1 combines with J gene TRBJ1-5, with D tentatively TRBD1 (5 bases). TRBV23-1 is assigned to the ORF class and has an uncertain function. This CDR3 has 15 residues. Trimming took off 0 bases at V and 1 base at J, with 7 bases between the two ends. Written as DNA, the CDR3 is TGCGCCAGCAGTCAATCGGGGGACAGCAATCAGCCCCAGCATTTT. Its translation is CASSQSGDSNQPQHF.

The sample holds many counts of this clonotype. This beta chain was picked up by a library intended for alpha chains and is off target, so its count carries little meaning. The chain is built from TRBV6-1 and TRBJ2-7; 10 positions agree with TRBD2. Per germline, CDR1 MNHNS and CDR2 SASEGT. V shed 6 bases and J 0 bases; nucleotides not matched to a gene: 5. The CDR3 runs 15 residues. The CDR3: CASSGLADTSYEQYF. CDR3 bases: TGTGCCAGCAGCGGACTAGCGGACACCTCCTACGAGCAGTACTTC.

On this clonotype itself: This beta chain was picked up by a library intended for alpha chains and is off target, so its count carries little meaning. The rearrangement links TRBV10-3 to TRBJ2-7, with 8 positions matching TRBD1. CDR3 length: 13 amino acids. J gave up 4 bases and V 6 bases, and 5 bases lay outside the gene matches. CDR1 ENHRY and CDR2 SYGVKD come from the germline V gene. DNA for the CDR3: TGTGCCATCAGAGGGACAGGAAGGTACGAGCAGTACTTC. Residues: CAIRGTGRYEQYF.

Ten or more counts support this clonotype. Since the library was made to target alpha chains, this beta chain is a stray read and its abundance is not meaningful. This chain joins TRBV9 and TRBJ1-2; 7 nucleotides match TRBD1. The CDR3 covers 17 residues. V gave up 6 bases and J gave up 0 bases; unmatched junction bases: 14. Germline V CDR1 and CDR2: SGDLS, YYNGEE. In DNA form, the CDR3 reads TGTGCCAGCACCCCACCCGGGACAGTGATTACTAACTATGGCTACACCTTC. This encodes CASTPPGTVITNYGYTF.

The table lists this clonotype with many counts. Since the library was made to target alpha chains, this beta chain is a stray read and its abundance is not meaningful. This sequence joins TRBV29-1 and TRBJ2-7, with 9 nucleotides matching TRBD1. Trimming cost V 2 bases and J 2 bases; bases outside gene matches: 7. The CDR3 spans 15 residues. The germline CDR1 and CDR2 sequences are SQVTM and ANQGSEA. The CDR3 is CSVELLDRGAYEQYF. The CDR3 region has the DNA TGCAGCGTTGAATTACTCGACAGGGGGGCCTACGAGCAGTACTTC.

This clonotype has a count of ten or more. This beta chain was picked up by a library intended for alpha chains and is off target, so its count carries little meaning. V and J are TRBV29-1 and TRBJ2-7, with D maybe TRBD2 (7 bases). Deletions cut 8 bases from V and 0 bases from J, with 17 bases between. Germline-derived CDR1 and CDR2 are SQVTM and ANQGSEA. This CDR3 spans 14 amino acids. CDR3 sequence: CSIPTGGNSYEQYF. The DNA of the CDR3 is TGCAGCATTCCCACGGGGGGCAACTCCTACGAGCAGTACTTC.

This clonotype was observed at least ten times. This beta chain is an off-target read within a library intended for alpha chains, so its frequency means little. V is TRBV11-2 and J is TRBJ1-6; D gene ambiguous. In germline, CDR1 is SGHAT, CDR2 FQNNGV. This CDR3 has 14 amino acids. V shed 6 bases and J shed 11 bases, with 17 bases lying between them. The CDR3 reads CASSDSVGLTPLHF. The CDR3 DNA reads as TGTGCCAGCAGTGACTCTGTTGGACTTACACCCCTCCACTTT.

The sample holds many counts of this clonotype. The library was prepared for alpha chains; this beta chain is a stray read, so its frequency means little. V gene TRBV20-1 combines with J gene TRBJ2-1, with 10 bases lining up with TRBD1. CDR1 and CDR2 (germline): DFQATT, SNEGSKA (reference sequence). This CDR3 has 15 amino acids. J was trimmed by 7 bases and V by 0 bases; bases with no gene match: 6. CDR3 sequence reads: CSARDPGTGANEQFF. Written as DNA, the CDR3 is TGCAGTGCTAGAGATCCCGGGACAGGGGCAAATGAGCAGTTCTTC.

This clonotype was counted at least ten times. Within a library made for alpha chains, this beta chain is off target, and its count is uninformative. J is TRBJ2-7 and V is TRBV7-9; 8 positions agree with TRBD2. V shed 8 bases, J shed 2 bases, and the junction held 8 bases outside the gene matches. Germline V gene sequence: CDR1 SEHNR, CDR2 FQNEAQ (reference sequence). The CDR3 extends over 14 amino acids. The CDR3 sequence: CASATSGPPYEQYF. The CDR3 DNA reads as TGTGCCAGCGCTACTAGCGGTCCACCCTACGAGCAGTACTTC.

This clonotype appeared many times. Since it is a stray read in a library aimed at alpha chains, this beta chain has a size that is not meaningful. This chain connects TRBV7-8 to TRBJ1-3, with unresolved D. V was clipped by 1 base and J by 0 bases, with 4 bases between them. The length of the CDR3 is 14 residues. Germline loops: CDR1 SGHVS, CDR2 FQNEAQ. CDR3 coding DNA: TGTGCCAGCAGCTTAGACAACTCTGGAAACACCATATATTTT. Its protein product is CASSLDNSGNTIYF.

This clonotype is termed medium-sized. In a library made to pick up alpha chains, this beta chain is a stray read with a size that means little. This chain joins TRBV2 and TRBJ2-3; the D call may be TRBD1 or TRBD2 (5 bases each). With 1 base removed from V and 1 base from J, the gap between germline ends came to 15 bases. CDR1 and CDR2 from the germline V gene are SNHLY and FYNNEI. There are 17 residues in the CDR3. The CDR3 region has the DNA TGTGCCAGCAGTGAAGGCTGGGGGATCTCAGGCACAGATACGCAGTATTTT. Residues: CASSEGWGISGTDTQYF.

In this sample, this clonotype turned up many times. In a library made to pick up alpha chains, this beta chain is a stray read with a size that means little. The V gene is TRBV7-8, the J gene TRBJ2-4; D not resolved. V lost 5 bases and J lost 0, with 2 bases in between. This CDR3 has 12 residues. Germline values: CDR1 SGHVS, CDR2 FQNEAQ. In nucleotides, the CDR3 is TGTGCCAGCAGCCCAGCCAAAAACATTCAGTACTTC. It specifies CASSPAKNIQYF.

This clonotype was counted many times. As an off-target read in a library built for alpha chains, this beta chain has a frequency of little significance. The chain combines TRBV2 with TRBJ2-7; 10 bases line up with TRBD1. V lost 5 bases and J lost 6; bases outside the gene matches: 4. Germline CDR1 SNHLY, CDR2 FYNNEI. This CDR3 comprises 13 residues. For the CDR3, the DNA is TGTGCCAGCAGTTCGGGACAGGGGTTCGAGCAGTACTTC. This sequence encodes CASSSGQGFEQYF.

This clonotype was found many times. Its ends do not fully match the called genes, so a read error is possible. This beta chain turned up in a library designed for alpha chains; as an off-target read, its abundance says little. This chain joins TRBV12-3 or TRBV12-4 and TRBJ1-1; D is uncertain. The CDR3 is made up of 12 amino acids. CDR3 amino acids: CASSLTDSGRMF. CDR3 bases: TGTGCCAGCAGTCTGACCGATTCGGGGAGGATGTTT.

The sample holds many counts of this clonotype. For a library built for alpha chains, this beta chain is a stray read; little rests on its size. The V gene is TRBV10-3, the J gene TRBJ2-3; 10 nucleotides match TRBD2. The J segment lost 3 bases and the V segment lost 5 bases, leaving 2 bases of the junction unmatched. Germline CDR1 and CDR2: ENHRY and SYGVKD. This CDR3 has 14 residues. The CDR3 here is CAISLAGETDTQYF. CDR3 DNA sequence: TGTGCCATCAGTCTAGCGGGAGAGACAGATACGCAGTATTTT.

At least ten counts were recorded for this clonotype. This beta chain appears as a stray read in a library generated for alpha chains; its size is not informative. The chain recombines TRBV19 with TRBJ1-5, with TRBD1 matching 7 bases. J was trimmed by 4 bases and V by 7 bases; bases with no gene match: 7. Germline CDR1 and CDR2: LNHDA and SQIVND (reference sequence). CDR3 length equals 14 residues. CDR3 in amino acids: CASKPRDRNQPQHF. The DNA of the CDR3 is TGTGCCAGTAAACCCCGGGACAGAAATCAGCCCCAGCATTTT.

Ten or more counts support this clonotype. This beta chain is an unintended read in a library built for alpha chains; its size means little. V and J are TRBV29-1 and TRBJ2-1; TRBD2 matches 8 bases. CDR1 SQVTM and CDR2 ANQGSEA come from the germline V gene. The CDR3 loop spans 17 amino acids. Losses at the gene ends were 4 bases for V and 3 bases for J; bases not matched to a gene: 14. The CDR3 coding sequence is TGCAGCGTTGTCGGGGGAGTCGGGAGGGCAGGCTACAATGAGCAGTTCTTC. Protein: CSVVGGVGRAGYNEQFF.

This clonotype was counted ten times or more. This beta chain represents an off-target read in a library built for alpha chains; its size is of limited meaning. The DNA of the CDR3 is TGTGCCAGCAGCCAAATGGGACAGATTTACGAGCAGTACTTC. Translated: CASSQMGQIYEQYF. This chain joins TRBV28 and TRBJ2-7; 7 bases line up with TRBD1. This CDR3 is 14 amino acids long. In germline, CDR1 is MDHEN, CDR2 SYDVKM. Germline trimming cut 6 bases from V and 4 bases from J; bases unmatched to any gene: 9.

The sample holds many counts of this clonotype. This beta chain is an unintended read in a library built for alpha chains; its size means little. V is TRBV6-5 and J is TRBJ1-4, with TRBD1 matching 8 bases. The CDR3 is made up of 12 amino acids. J gave up 7 bases and V 6 bases, and 1 base lay outside the gene matches. Germline values: CDR1 MNHEY, CDR2 SVGAGI. The CDR3 DNA sequence: TGTGCCAGCAGACAGGGGGGTGAAAAACTGTTTTTT. This sequence encodes CASRQGGEKLFF.

This clonotype was counted many times. Within a library made for alpha chains, this beta chain is off target, and its count is uninformative. This chain connects TRBV5-6 to TRBJ2-3; D not resolved. The CDR3 runs to 12 residues. V was trimmed by 0 bases and J by 6 bases, leaving 5 bases between them. The germline V gene has CDR1 SGHDT and CDR2 YYEEEE. In DNA form, the CDR3 reads TGTGCCAGCAGCTTGGCCATGGATACGCAGTATTTT. Encoded protein: CASSLAMDTQYF.

This clonotype was recorded at least ten times. Because this beta chain is a stray read in a library intended to capture alpha chains, its abundance should not be given much weight. The chain recombines TRBV7-9 with TRBJ1-2; 8 bases are a match to TRBD1. The CDR3 totals 15 residues. Germline assignment: CDR1 SEHNR and CDR2 FQNEAQ (reference sequence). Germline trimming cut 1 base from V and 8 bases from J; bases unmatched to any gene: 9. CDR3 in DNA: TGTGCCAGCAGCTTAGGTCCGGGACAGGCGGAAGGCTACACCTTC. This codes for CASSLGPGQAEGYTF.

This clonotype was detected many times. Germline is not matched at one junction end, which may reflect a read error. Little can be read into the size of this beta chain, an off-target read in a library designed for alpha chains. The rearrangement uses TRBV5-1 and TRBJ1-3; possible D gene TRBD1, 5 bases. The CDR3 runs to 12 residues. Germline lookup yields CDR1 SGHRS and CDR2 YFSETQ. The CDR3 region is CASSLVGDSPIF. The CDR3 DNA reads TGCGCCAGCAGCCTGGTGGGGGATTCTCCAATTTTT.

This clonotype has a count of ten or more. Since it is a stray read in a library aimed at alpha chains, this beta chain has a size that is not meaningful. This chain uses TRBV7-2 with TRBJ2-5; D unclear. Trimming left V 2 bases short and J 5 bases short, with 9 bases between. CDR3 length: 13 residues. CDR1 SGHTA and CDR2 FQGNSA come from the germline V gene. The CDR3 region is CASSLSTFETQYF. Written as DNA, the CDR3 is TGTGCCAGCAGCTTATCAACTTTCGAGACCCAGTACTTC.

Many counts were recorded for this clonotype. Since it is a stray read in a library aimed at alpha chains, this beta chain has a size that is not meaningful. The chain uses TRBV6-1 and TRBJ1-1; possibly TRBD1 for D (6 bases). Germline CDR1 and CDR2: MNHNS and SASEGT. V lost 9 bases, J lost 5 bases, and 19 bases lay in between. The CDR3 contains 14 residues. CDR3 in DNA: TGTGCCAGTACGACAGGCTCCACCAGGACTGAAGCTTTCTTT. Protein: CASTTGSTRTEAFF.

This clonotype occurred many times. This beta chain is off target for a library built for alpha chains, so its abundance means little. The V gene is TRBV5-1, the J gene TRBJ1-2, with TRBD1 as a possible D gene (5 bases). The V and J ends lost 4 bases and 2 bases respectively, with 18 bases between them. Germline V lookup: CDR1 SGHRS, CDR2 YFSETQ. CDR3 size: 16 residues. CDR3 bases: TGCGCCAGCAGCAAGGGAGTTGAAGGGACCAACTATGGCTACACCTTC. This sequence encodes CASSKGVEGTNYGYTF.